Presented here are 22 T cell receptor beta chains from one specimen sequenced in a study of PD-L1 blockade in urothelial cancer. Documented time point: pretreatment peripheral blood. The method was immunoSEQ multiplex PCR; TCRdb's version includes in-frame clones alone and lacks a portion of them. The table shows approximately 52,000 clones, with roughly four fifths occurring only once. The specimen comprised PBMCs, sampled around atezolizumab (anti-PD-L1) treatment. Receptors were obtained from a man aged 70 or older with urothelial cancer.

The V call is TRBV14, the J call TRBJ2-1; D is unresolved. CDR1 SGHDN and CDR2 FVKESK come from the germline V gene. V gave up 1 base and J gave up 0 bases, with 16 bases separating them. CDR3 length: 18 residues. The CDR3 spells CASSQGVSAVSSYNEQFF. The CDR3 DNA sequence: TGTGCCAGCAGCCAAGGGGTTTCGGCGGTTAGCTCCTACAATGAGCAGTTCTTC.

The gene calls are TRBV5-1 and TRBJ1-3; TRBD1 might be the D (5 bases). The CDR3 has 16 residues. Trimming removed 1 base at V and 0 bases at J, with 11 bases between. From germline, CDR1 is SGHRS and CDR2 YFSETQ. CDR3 in amino acids: CASSLSPGNSGNTIYF. The CDR3 DNA follows: TGCGCCAGCAGCTTGTCCCCAGGGAACTCTGGAAACACCATATATTTT.

Note on this clone: One end of the junction varies from germline; a read error may be responsible. The chain couples TRBV7-6 to TRBJ2-3; possible D gene TRBD1, 6 bases. Germline V gene data show CDR1 as SGHVS and CDR2 as FNYEAQ. The CDR3 is 15 residues long. This CDR3 reads CTSSRQQGVSDTQYF. DNA of the CDR3: TGTACCAGCAGCCGCCAACAGGGAGTGTCAGATACGCAGTATTTT.

V is TRBV15 and J is TRBJ2-1; 10 bases agree with TRBD1. J gave up 6 bases and V 0 bases, and 5 bases lay outside the gene matches. Germline V CDR1 and CDR2: LNHNV, YYDKDF (reference sequence). This CDR3 is 16 amino acids long. The CDR3 loop reads CATSRDPDRGINEQFF. CDR3 DNA sequence: TGTGCCACCAGCAGAGACCCGGACAGGGGGATCAATGAGCAGTTCTTC.

In its sample, this clone was seen a few times. The V call is TRBV7-9, the J call TRBJ2-5; D uncertain. Germline CDR1 and CDR2: SEHNR and FQNEAQ (reference sequence). The CDR3 sequence is 15 residues long. Trimming stripped 5 bases from V and 1 base from J, with 14 bases between. CDR3 sequence (DNA): TGTGCCAGCAGCGCGCTGGGCTCCTCCCAAGAGACCCAGTACTTC. Protein: CASSALGSSQETQYF.

The chain combines TRBV9 with TRBJ2-5; D may be TRBD2 (6 bases). The CDR3 contains 13 residues. V was trimmed by 1 base and J by 5 bases, leaving 9 bases between them. The V gene's germline CDR1 is SGDLS and CDR2 YYNGEE. The CDR3 reads CASSVREAETQYF. The DNA of the CDR3 is TGTGCCAGCAGCGTAAGGGAGGCGGAGACCCAGTACTTC.

To note about this clone: The junction departs from germline at one end; a sequencing error may be responsible. The CDR3 DNA is TGTGCCAGCACCCCGGGACAGTATAGTTCACCCCTCCACTTT. Its protein is CASTPGQYSSPLHF. The rearrangement links TRBV2 to TRBJ1-6, with 7 nucleotides matching TRBD1. Per germline, CDR1 SNHLY and CDR2 FYNNEI. The CDR3 has 14 amino acids.

This chain joins TRBV9 and TRBJ2-6; D perhaps matches TRBD1 (5 bases). V was clipped by 0 bases and J by 0 bases, with 7 bases between them. Germline V gives CDR1 SGDLS, CDR2 YYNGEE. This CDR3 is 16 amino acids long. CDR3 bases: TGTGCCAGCAGCGTAGCTGGGGCCTCTGGGGCCAACGTCCTGACTTTC. Translated, it gives CASSVAGASGANVLTF.

This chain links TRBV6-1 with TRBJ2-1; 7 bases line up with TRBD1. After removal of 5 bases from V and 10 bases from J, the junction contained 5 bases not matched to a gene. Germline values: CDR1 MNHNS, CDR2 SASEGT. The CDR3 extends over 12 amino acids. In DNA, the CDR3 is TGTGCCAGCAGTAAAACGGACAGGGAGCAGTTCTTC. It specifies CASSKTDREQFF.

V and J are TRBV11-2 and TRBJ2-7, with TRBD2 identical over 9 bases. Trimming removed 0 bases from V and 4 bases from J; junction bases left unmatched: 7. The CDR3 spans 16 residues. Germline V gene lookup returns CDR1 SGHAT and CDR2 FQNNGV. The CDR3 is CASSLDKLAGVYEQYF. The CDR3 DNA is TGTGCCAGCAGCTTAGATAAATTAGCGGGAGTTTACGAGCAGTACTTC.

The CDR3 region has the DNA TGTGCCATCAGAGCAGTGGGGGGGACTGAAGCTTTCTTT. This gives the protein CAIRAVGGTEAFF. This chain joins TRBV10-3 and TRBJ1-1; possibly TRBD1 for D (5 bases). V lost 6 bases to trimming and J lost 5 bases, with 13 bases between them. Germline V CDR1 and CDR2: ENHRY, SYGVKD. The CDR3 is 13 residues long.

The chain recombines TRBV14 with TRBJ1-2; a possible D gene is TRBD1 (5 bases). Trimming shortened V by 1 base and J by 4 bases, and 10 bases separated the two germline ends. The CDR3 length is 14 residues. Germline V CDR1 and CDR2: SGHDN, FVKESK. CDR3 protein: CASSQVGGGYGYTF. The CDR3 region has the DNA TGTGCCAGCAGCCAAGTTGGGGGAGGCTATGGCTACACCTTC.

This clone has more than one count but fewer than ten. The chain joins TRBV7-9 to TRBJ1-2; a weak D match, TRBD1 (6 bases). The CDR3 length is 14 residues. V was pared by 4 bases and J by 8 bases, with 17 bases between. The germline gives CDR1 SEHNR, CDR2 FQNEAQ (reference sequence). This chain's CDR3 is CASSSGQTYAGYTF. For the CDR3, the DNA is TGTGCCAGCAGCTCCGGACAGACTTATGCCGGCTACACCTTC.

The table lists this clone with a count of one. The rearrangement uses TRBV6-1 and TRBJ2-7; TRBD1 might be the D (6 bases). V was cut by 6 bases and J by 7 bases, with 16 bases left in between. CDR1 and CDR2 (germline): MNHNS, SASEGT. The CDR3 runs to 13 residues. DNA of the CDR3: TGTGCCAGCAGCCGGGACATCGTGGGGGAGCAGTACTTC. Its translation: CASSRDIVGEQYF.

The V and J genes are TRBV28 and TRBJ2-3, with 14 positions matching TRBD2. The CDR3 has 20 amino acids. Germline V gene sequence: CDR1 MDHEN, CDR2 SYDVKM. The V and J ends lost 6 bases and 4 bases, in that order; junction bases with no gene match: 18. This chain's CDR3 is CASSRLGLAGGSLGPDTQYF. CDR3 coding DNA: TGTGCCAGCAGCCGTCTCGGACTAGCGGGAGGATCGTTGGGCCCAGATACGCAGTATTTT.

The J gene is TRBJ2-1, the V gene TRBV6-5; TRBD2 matches at 11 bases. J lost 3 bases, V lost 2 bases, and 3 bases had no gene match. The CDR3 totals 16 residues. CDR1 MNHEY and CDR2 SVGAGI come from the germline V gene. CDR3 amino acids: CASSYRGTSGYNEQFF. CDR3 DNA: TGTGCCAGCAGTTACCGCGGGACTAGCGGCTACAATGAGCAGTTCTTC.

This clone was seen just once. The chain recombines TRBV4-3 with TRBJ2-3, with TRBD2 matching over 8 bases. The ends lost 1 base at V and 2 bases at J; junction bases unmatched: 5. The CDR3 extends over 16 amino acids. Germline V gene data show CDR1 as LGHNA and CDR2 as YSLEER. The CDR3 sequence is CASSQGPRGDTDTQYF. DNA of the CDR3: TGCGCCAGCAGCCAAGGGCCGCGGGGGGACACAGATACGCAGTATTTT.

The chain combines TRBV6-6 with TRBJ1-4, with a weak D call TRBD1 (6 bases). Germline V gene lookup returns CDR1 MNHNY and CDR2 SVGAGI (reference sequence). V lost 6 bases, J lost 1 base, and 15 bases lay in between. CDR3 size: 16 residues. The CDR3 protein is CASRSGQQKTNEKLFF. The CDR3 DNA reads as TGTGCCAGCAGGTCCGGACAGCAAAAAACTAATGAAAAACTGTTTTTT.

The chain carries TRBV6-9 and TRBJ2-7; perhaps TRBD1 as D (6 bases). V shed 9 bases and J shed 3 bases, with 21 bases lying between them. Germline loops: CDR1 MNHGY, CDR2 SVAAGI. This CDR3 has 15 residues. This chain's CDR3 is CARFSRGHLNYEQYF. CDR3 DNA sequence: TGTGCCAGATTTTCCAGGGGACACCTGAACTACGAGCAGTACTTC.

The chain couples TRBV2 to TRBJ2-3; TRBD2 aligns across 7 bases. The CDR3 totals 14 residues. Germline values: CDR1 SNHLY, CDR2 FYNNEI. Trimming cost V 8 bases and J 2 bases; bases outside gene matches: 7. Here the CDR3 reads CASRLAVITDTQYF. CDR3 bases: TGTGCCAGCCGCCTAGCGGTAATCACAGATACGCAGTATTTT.

The genes are TRBV5-6 and TRBJ1-2, with D uncertain. Per germline, CDR1 SGHDT and CDR2 YYEEEE. The length of the CDR3 is 14 residues. The germline V and J ends were trimmed by 6 bases and 0 bases, with 12 bases remaining between them. This chain's CDR3 is CASNRRQTNYGYTF. The CDR3 bases are TGTGCCAGCAACCGGAGGCAGACTAACTATGGCTACACCTTC.

The chain uses TRBV5-4 and TRBJ1-4, with 8 bases identical to TRBD1. J gave up 5 bases and V 3 bases, and 6 bases lay outside the gene matches. The CDR3 is made up of 15 amino acids. Germline V gene lookup returns CDR1 SGHNT and CDR2 YYREEE (reference sequence). CDR3 in amino acids: CASSSNRGGNEKLFF. The CDR3 DNA reads as TGTGCCAGCAGCTCGAACAGGGGGGGAAATGAAAAACTGTTTTTT. Full variable domain (remainder filled in from reference TRBV5-4 and TRBJ1-4): ETGVTQSPTHLIKTRGQQVTLRCSSQSGHNTVSWYQQALGQGPQFIFQYYREEENGRGNFPPRFSGLQFPNYSSELNVNALELDDSALYLCASSSNRGGNEKLFFGSGTQLSVL.